These 30 T cell receptor beta chains were all obtained from the same sample, sequenced in a study of T cell responses to AZD1222 COVID-19 vaccine. Sequencing used immunoSEQ multiplex PCR; TCRdb keeps in-frame clones, though not all of them. The sample gives under 130,000 clones, about 85% of which show up once; 2.5% is in the top ten. Sequencing was performed on peripheral blood, taken 28 days after the second AZD1222 dose. Receptor source: an adult who received the AZD1222 COVID-19 vaccine.

This chain joins TRBV5-1 and TRBJ1-1; 10 bases match TRBD1. Germline V gives CDR1 SGHRS, CDR2 YFSETQ. CDR3 length: 17 amino acids. J lost 2 bases, V lost 4 bases, and 11 bases had no gene match. The CDR3 sequence: CASSGTGTGAYNTEAFF. Written as DNA, the CDR3 is TGCGCCAGCAGCGGTACCGGGACAGGGGCCTACAACACTGAAGCTTTCTTT.

The V call is TRBV5-4, the J call TRBJ1-5, with D perhaps TRBD1 (5 bases). Deletions cut 0 bases from V and 7 bases from J, with 11 bases between. The CDR3 length is 14 residues. Per germline, CDR1 SGHNT and CDR2 YYREEE (reference sequence). CDR3 in amino acids: CASSLGGAGQPQHF. The CDR3 region has the DNA TGTGCCAGCAGCTTGGGAGGGGCGGGCCAGCCCCAGCATTTT.

This sequence joins TRBV11-1 and TRBJ2-1; the match to TRBD2 covers 8 bases. The CDR3 is 15 amino acids. J was trimmed by 4 bases and V by 1 base; bases with no gene match: 3. Germline CDR1 is SGHAT and CDR2 is FQDESV (reference sequence). CDR3 sequence: CASSLVGLEYNEQFF. CDR3 DNA: TGTGCCAGCAGCTTAGTGGGACTAGAATACAATGAGCAGTTCTTC. Combining the CDR3 with reference TRBV11-1 and TRBJ2-1 gives the whole variable domain EAEVAQSPRYKITEKSQAVAFWCDPISGHATLYWYRQILGQGPELLVQFQDESVVDDSQLPKDRFSAERLKGVDSTLKIQPAELGDSAMYLCASSLVGLEYNEQFFGPGTRLTVL.

V usage is TRBV12-5 and J usage is TRBJ1-1; no firm D call. Between the trimmed V and J ends, which lost 1 base and 2 bases, there was a span of 8 bases. The length of the CDR3 is 14 residues. Germline V gene data show CDR1 as LGHNT and CDR2 as FRNRAP. CDR3 in DNA: TGTGCTAGTGGTTTGGAAGCCGTAAACACTGAAGCTTTCTTT. Residues: CASGLEAVNTEAFF.

This clone turned up a few times. V gene TRBV11-2 combines with J gene TRBJ1-1; no clear D. The CDR3 is 14 residues long. V dropped 2 bases and J dropped 5 bases, with 12 bases sitting between them. Germline V gives CDR1 SGHAT, CDR2 FQNNGV. The CDR3 region is CASSLIPTETEAFF. The CDR3 DNA sequence: TGTGCCAGCAGCTTAATCCCCACTGAGACTGAAGCTTTCTTT.

The CDR3 protein is CASWSWGAEKLFF. CDR3 DNA: TGTGCCAGCTGGTCGTGGGGGGCCGAAAAACTGTTTTTT. This chain uses TRBV12-3 or TRBV12-4 with TRBJ1-4; possible D gene TRBD1, 6 bases. The CDR3 is made up of 13 amino acids. Trimming removed 8 bases from V and 8 bases from J, with 15 bases in between.

This sequence joins TRBV19 and TRBJ2-1; 10 bases map to TRBD1. This CDR3 region has 15 residues. V dropped 10 bases and J dropped 2; count of bases not matched to a gene: 8. The V gene's germline CDR1 is LNHDA and CDR2 SQIVND (reference sequence). CDR3 amino acids: CATSLGTGAYNEQFF. CDR3 bases: TGTGCCACAAGCCTCGGGACAGGGGCCTACAATGAGCAGTTCTTC.

The gene calls are TRBV7-3 and TRBJ2-1; a possible D gene is TRBD2 (6 bases). V gave up 2 bases and J gave up 7 bases, with 12 bases separating them. The CDR3 extends over 14 amino acids. Germline CDR1 reads SGHTA; CDR2 reads FQGTGA. The CDR3 sequence: CASSLERVKNEQFF. The CDR3 DNA follows: TGTGCCAGCAGCTTAGAGCGGGTTAAGAATGAGCAGTTCTTC.

J is TRBJ2-7 and V is TRBV27; maybe TRBD1 (6 bases). V lost 2 bases, J lost 6 bases, and 11 bases lay in between. Germline CDR1 MNHEY, CDR2 SMNVEV (reference sequence). The length of the CDR3 is 13 residues. CDR3 region: CASSLDRSGEQYF. CDR3 in DNA: TGTGCCAGCAGTTTAGACAGGTCTGGCGAGCAGTACTTC.

The V gene is TRBV19, the J gene TRBJ1-2, with 8 bases that match TRBD1. Germline V CDR1 and CDR2: LNHDA, SQIVND (reference sequence). V was pared by 2 bases and J by 5 bases, with 7 bases of the junction left unmatched. The CDR3 loop spans 15 amino acids. The CDR3 nucleotides read TGTGCCAGTAGTATAAGTACAGGGGGGAGATATGGCTACACCTTC. This sequence encodes CASSISTGGRYGYTF.

The chain recombines TRBV18 with TRBJ2-7, with 9 bases fitting TRBD1. There are 13 residues in the CDR3. V shed 2 bases and J 6 bases; nucleotides not matched to a gene: 2. In germline, CDR1 is KGHSH, CDR2 LQKENI. The CDR3 bases are TGTGCCAGCTCACCAGGGACAGGGACCGAGCAGTACTTC. As protein: CASSPGTGTEQYF.

The CDR3 region has the DNA TGTGCCAGCAGGTCGACAGGGTGGATGAACACTGAAGCTTTCTTT. This codes for CASRSTGWMNTEAFF. The chain couples TRBV28 to TRBJ1-1; 7 bases are a match to TRBD1. The V segment lost 6 bases and the J segment 0 bases; nucleotides outside the gene matches: 7. The CDR3 length is 15 residues. Germline CDR1 MDHEN, CDR2 SYDVKM.

V gene TRBV7-3 combines with J gene TRBJ2-5, with D unresolved. This CDR3 comprises 13 residues. Trimming took 4 bases from V and 1 from J, leaving 7 bases between them. Germline loops: CDR1 SGHTA, CDR2 FQGTGA. CDR3 coding DNA: TGTGCCAGCAGCTCCCTACCCCAAGAGACCCAGTACTTC. It codes for CASSSLPQETQYF.

V gene TRBV7-6 combines with J gene TRBJ2-2; weak D call: TRBD1 (6 bases). Deletions cut 1 base from V and 4 bases from J, with 13 bases between. The germline CDR1 and CDR2 sequences are SGHVS and FNYEAQ. The CDR3 is 16 amino acids. CDR3 amino acids: CASSLGRGSGTGELFF. The CDR3 DNA reads as TGTGCCAGCAGCTTAGGCAGGGGAAGTGGCACCGGGGAGCTGTTTTTT.

The rearrangement uses TRBV5-1 and TRBJ2-3; TRBD2 agrees at 12 bases. The V gene end was trimmed by 0 bases and the J gene end by 1 base; junction bases not matched to a gene: 12. Germline V gene data show CDR1 as SGHRS and CDR2 as YFSETQ. This CDR3 region has 20 residues. CDR3 protein: CASSLDSLAGGPSGTDTQYF. DNA of the CDR3: TGCGCCAGCAGCTTGGATTCCCTAGCGGGAGGGCCCTCCGGCACAGATACGCAGTATTTT.

This rearrangement joins TRBV28 to TRBJ1-1; tentatively, D is TRBD1 (6 bases). Trimming cost V 5 bases and J 1 base, with 8 bases left between them. In germline, CDR1 is MDHEN, CDR2 SYDVKM. CDR3 size: 13 residues. CDR3 protein: CASSVDRNTEAFF. The DNA of the CDR3 is TGTGCCAGCAGTGTGGACAGGAACACTGAAGCTTTCTTT.

The rearrangement uses TRBV6-5 and TRBJ1-5; D not resolved. Between the trimmed V and J ends, which lost 6 bases and 2 bases, there was a span of 11 bases. This CDR3 has 14 residues. From germline, CDR1 is MNHEY and CDR2 SVGAGI. The CDR3 DNA is TGTGCCAGCAGATTTAACGAGGGCAATCAGCCCCAGCATTTT. Its translation: CASRFNEGNQPQHF.

The J gene is TRBJ1-2, the V gene TRBV9; D unresolved. This CDR3 region has 14 residues. In germline, CDR1 is SGDLS, CDR2 YYNGEE. Trimming took 4 bases from V and 1 from J, leaving 11 bases between them. The CDR3 reads CASSPNHDNYGYTF. DNA for the CDR3: TGTGCCAGCAGCCCCAACCACGATAACTATGGCTACACCTTC.

The chain recombines TRBV6-5 with TRBJ1-4; D may be TRBD1 (6 bases). The CDR3 extends over 13 amino acids. CDR1 and CDR2 from the germline V gene are MNHEY and SVGAGI. Deletions cut 10 bases from V and 8 bases from J, with 17 bases between. CDR3 DNA sequence: TGTGCCACGCGACAGGCCTCGAGCGAAAAACTGTTTTTT. Amino acids: CATRQASSEKLFF.

The chain combines TRBV5-1 with TRBJ2-7; D could derive from TRBD1 or TRBD2 (5 bases each). There are 15 residues in the CDR3. Germline-derived CDR1 and CDR2 are SGHRS and YFSETQ. Trimming removed 3 bases at V and 6 bases at J, with 19 bases between. CDR3 residues: CASSWGTPGPSEQYF. CDR3 DNA: TGCGCCAGCAGCTGGGGCACCCCGGGACCCAGCGAGCAGTACTTC.

The chain has TRBV4-3 and TRBJ1-4; TRBD1 matches at 10 bases. Germline trimming cut 3 bases from V and 7 bases from J; bases unmatched to any gene: 11. The CDR3 spans 17 residues. Germline CDR1 reads LGHNA; CDR2 reads YSLEER. Here the CDR3 DNA reads TGCGCCAGCAGCCAGTCCGGGACAGGGGTTTTGGGTGAAAAACTGTTTTTT. Translating it yields CASSQSGTGVLGEKLFF.

This chain connects TRBV4-1 to TRBJ1-6; no definite D call. The germline V and J ends were trimmed by 0 bases and 10 bases, with 10 bases remaining between them. Germline V gives CDR1 MGHRA, CDR2 YSYEKL. This CDR3 is 14 amino acids long. CDR3 sequence (DNA): TGCGCCAGCAGCCAAGATGCGGGGTTGTCACCCCTCCACTTT. Its protein is CASSQDAGLSPLHF.

The rearrangement links TRBV6-4 to TRBJ2-3; D not certain. CDR1 and CDR2 from the germline V gene are MRHNA and SNTAGT. The V gene lost 5 bases and the J gene lost 0 bases, with 9 bases spanning the gap. The CDR3 spans 14 residues. The CDR3: CASSLSASTDTQYF. The CDR3, as DNA: TGTGCCAGCAGTTTGTCCGCGAGCACAGATACGCAGTATTTT.

The J gene is TRBJ2-2, the V gene TRBV7-2; 10 bases align to TRBD2. The CDR3 loop spans 15 amino acids. Germline CDR1 and CDR2: SGHTA and FQGNSA. V dropped 4 bases and J dropped 6; count of bases not matched to a gene: 5. CDR3 coding DNA: TGTGCCAGCAGCTCTCTAGCGGGAGCGGCCGGGGAGCTGTTTTTT. This translates into CASSSLAGAAGELFF.

This clone was recorded once. The CDR3 region is CASSLGDFAGPHYNEQFF. The CDR3 coding sequence is TGTGCCAGCAGCTTAGGAGATTTTGCGGGACCACACTACAATGAGCAGTTCTTC. V and J are TRBV7-3 and TRBJ2-1, with D tentatively TRBD2 (6 bases). The CDR3 is 18 residues long. Germline V gene lookup returns CDR1 SGHTA and CDR2 FQGTGA. V lost 2 bases and J 3 bases, leaving 20 bases between the germline ends.

J is TRBJ1-1 and V is TRBV19; D remains ambiguous. Germline CDR1 is LNHDA and CDR2 is SQIVND (reference sequence). The CDR3 has 15 amino acids. Trimming stripped 3 bases from V and 3 bases from J, with 14 bases between. CDR3 nucleotides: TGTGCCAGTAGTATTTTAGGTGTAACGGACACTGAAGCTTTCTTT. Its translation is CASSILGVTDTEAFF.

The chain is built from TRBV24-1 and TRBJ2-2, with 8 bases lining up with TRBD1. This CDR3 is built from 15 residues. With V trimmed by 4 bases and J by 7 bases, 7 bases remained unmatched. CDR1 and CDR2 from the germline V gene are KGHDR and SFDVKD. The CDR3 spells CATSETGQVNGELFF. The CDR3 DNA reads as TGTGCCACCAGTGAAACGGGACAGGTAAACGGGGAGCTGTTTTTT.

This chain links TRBV3-1 (or the pseudogene TRBV3-2) with TRBJ2-5; TRBD1 agrees at 7 bases. The V segment lost 0 bases and the J segment 5 bases; nucleotides outside the gene matches: 6. Germline CDR1 and CDR2: LGHDT and YNNKEL (reference sequence). The CDR3 has 15 amino acids. The DNA of the CDR3 is TGTGCCAGCAGCCAAGACCACAGGGGCAGGGAGACCCAGTACTTC. Protein: CASSQDHRGRETQYF.

The chain carries TRBV19 and TRBJ1-5; maybe TRBD1 (5 bases). The CDR3 is 16 amino acids. The germline V gene has CDR1 LNHDA and CDR2 SQIVND (reference sequence). The V end was cut by 3 bases, the J end by 2 bases, with 14 bases between. In DNA form, the CDR3 reads TGTGCCAGTAGTATCAGGAAGGGGCTGGGCAATCAGCCCCAGCATTTT. Translated: CASSIRKGLGNQPQHF.

The chain employs TRBV15 and TRBJ2-1, with 9 bases identical to TRBD2. Trimming took 3 bases from V and 0 from J; bases not matched to a gene: 15. The CDR3 is 20 amino acids. Per germline, CDR1 LNHNV and CDR2 YYDKDF (reference sequence). The CDR3 region has the DNA TGTGCCACCAGCAGTGCAAAGGGGACTAGCCACATCAGCTCCTACAATGAGCAGTTCTTC. Translating gives CATSSAKGTSHISSYNEQFF.